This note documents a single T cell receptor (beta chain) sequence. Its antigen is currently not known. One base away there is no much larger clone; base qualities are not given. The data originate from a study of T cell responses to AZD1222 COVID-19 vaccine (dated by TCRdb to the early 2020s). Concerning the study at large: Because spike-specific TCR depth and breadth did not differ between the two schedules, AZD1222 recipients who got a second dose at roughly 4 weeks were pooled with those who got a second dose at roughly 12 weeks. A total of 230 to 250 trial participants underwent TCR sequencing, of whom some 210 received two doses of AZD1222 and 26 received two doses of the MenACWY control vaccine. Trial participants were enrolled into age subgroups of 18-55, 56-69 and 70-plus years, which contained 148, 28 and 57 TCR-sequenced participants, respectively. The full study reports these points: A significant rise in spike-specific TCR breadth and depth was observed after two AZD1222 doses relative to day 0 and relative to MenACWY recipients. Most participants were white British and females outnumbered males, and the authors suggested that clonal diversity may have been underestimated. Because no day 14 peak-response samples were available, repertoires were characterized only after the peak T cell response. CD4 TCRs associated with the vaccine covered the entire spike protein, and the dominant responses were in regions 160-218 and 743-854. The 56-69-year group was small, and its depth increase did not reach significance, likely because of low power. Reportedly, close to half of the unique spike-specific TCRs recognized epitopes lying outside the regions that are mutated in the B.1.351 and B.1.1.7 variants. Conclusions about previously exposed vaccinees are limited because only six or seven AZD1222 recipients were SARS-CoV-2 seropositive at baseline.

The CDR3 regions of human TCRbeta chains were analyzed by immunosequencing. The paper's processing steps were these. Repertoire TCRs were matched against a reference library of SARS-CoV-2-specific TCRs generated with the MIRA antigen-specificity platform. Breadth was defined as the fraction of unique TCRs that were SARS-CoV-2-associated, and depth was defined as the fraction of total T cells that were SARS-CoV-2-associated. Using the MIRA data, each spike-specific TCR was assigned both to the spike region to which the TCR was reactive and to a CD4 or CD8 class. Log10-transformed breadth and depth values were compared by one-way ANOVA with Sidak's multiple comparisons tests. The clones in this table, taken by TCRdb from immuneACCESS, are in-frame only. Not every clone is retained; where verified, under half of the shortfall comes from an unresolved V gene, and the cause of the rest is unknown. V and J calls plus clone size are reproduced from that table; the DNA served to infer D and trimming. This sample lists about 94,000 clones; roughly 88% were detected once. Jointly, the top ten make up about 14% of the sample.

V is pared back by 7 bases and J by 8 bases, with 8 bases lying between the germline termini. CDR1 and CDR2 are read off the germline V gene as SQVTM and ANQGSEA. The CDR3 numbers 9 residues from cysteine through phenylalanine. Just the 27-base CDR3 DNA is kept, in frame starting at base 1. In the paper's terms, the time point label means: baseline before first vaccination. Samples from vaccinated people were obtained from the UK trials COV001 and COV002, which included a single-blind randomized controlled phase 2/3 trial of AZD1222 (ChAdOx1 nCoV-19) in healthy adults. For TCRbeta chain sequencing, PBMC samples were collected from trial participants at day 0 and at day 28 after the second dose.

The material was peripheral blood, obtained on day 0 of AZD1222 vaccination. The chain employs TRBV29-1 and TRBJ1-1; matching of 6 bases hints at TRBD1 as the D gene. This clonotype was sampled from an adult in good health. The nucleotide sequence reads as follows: TGCAGCGCCGGGACAGAAGCTTTCTTT. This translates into CSAGTEAFF. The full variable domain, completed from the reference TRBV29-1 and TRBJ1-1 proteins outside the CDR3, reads SAVISQKPSRDICQRGTSLTIQCQVDSQVTMMFWYRQQPGQSLTLIATANQGSEATYESGFVIDKFPISRPNLTFSTLTVSNMSPEDSSIYLCSAGTEAFFGQGTRLTVV.